The text below deals with one T cell receptor beta chain. This clone is a singleton in its sample. The antigen it recognizes is unknown. There are no base qualities to consult, and no much larger clone falls within one base. The data are from a study of cytomegalovirus exposure and HLA in healthy donors (dated by TCRdb to the late 2010s). Study-wide context: The 670 or so repertoires of the first cohort and the 110 or so validation repertoires were produced on the same platform, according to a later analysis. The study aimed to test whether cataloging public T cell receptors could reveal signatures of past pathogen exposure. A separate validation cohort of roughly 130 different subjects was used in addition to the approximately 610-subject first cohort. To predict cytomegalovirus infection status, the study brought together high-throughput TCR immunosequencing, statistical association of individual TCRs with disease status, and machine learning.

The paper as a whole reports these results and caveats: In vitro tests confirmed that three of the cytomegalovirus-associated TCR beta chains recognize cytomegalovirus antigens. Of the cluster scores, 85% to 95% were above 0 in a later analysis, which found that TCRs clustered in the first cohort also tended to co-occur in the 90 to 150 validation repertoires. Most TCR sequences were seen in very few donors, while some public TCRs were found in many individuals. The study gave a list of 150 to 200 TCR beta chains associated with cytomegalovirus. The classifier was reported to diagnose cytomegalovirus status with high specificity and sensitivity in both the original cohort and the validation cohort. The authors suggested that the approach could potentially be extended to other disease states and immunological phenotypes. All 120 or so repertoires were used to score co-occurrence in the validation cohort in a later analysis, because that analysis had no HLA typing for the cohort.

The library was prepared using the immunoSEQ multiplex PCR assay. On the study's bioinformatics: To diagnose cytomegalovirus status from the catalog of TCR beta chain sequences, a statistical classification framework was built. TCRdb holds this immuneACCESS table with in-frame rearrangements only. Some clones are missing; in checked studies, unresolved V genes explain under half, and the rest has no known cause. From that table come the V and J calls and clone size; the DNA was used to work out D and trimming. For this sample the table gives more than 70,000 clones, of which about 96% were detected only once. Of the sample, less than 2% falls within the top ten clones. There are 13 amino acids in the CDR3, from cysteine to phenylalanine inclusive. Kept here is only the CDR3 DNA, which spans 39 bases and is read in frame from base 1. CDR1 and CDR2, looked up from the germline V gene, are MNHEY and SVGAGI. The junction shows trimming of 8 bases on V and 3 bases on J, plus 11 bases between the germline ends.

The donors belonged to the validation cohort of about 120 subjects, which was separate from the roughly 670-subject first cohort. The rearrangement combines TRBV6-5 with TRBJ2-1, and perhaps TRBD2 as D gene, on 6 matching bases. This receptor was identified in a man younger than 30 in good health and CMV-seropositive. The sequenced sample consisted of PBMCs. The CDR3: CASRETSYNEQFF. The DNA sequence is given as TGTGCCAGCCGAGAGACTAGCTACAATGAGCAGTTCTTC.